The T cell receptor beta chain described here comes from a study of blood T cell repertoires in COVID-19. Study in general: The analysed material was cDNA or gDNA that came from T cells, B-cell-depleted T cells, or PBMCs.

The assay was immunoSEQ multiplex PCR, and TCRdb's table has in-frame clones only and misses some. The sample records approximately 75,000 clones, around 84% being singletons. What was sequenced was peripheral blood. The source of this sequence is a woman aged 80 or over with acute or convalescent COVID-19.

CDR3 protein: CASSLVYYQETQYF. CDR3 in DNA: TGTGCCAGCAGCTTAGTCTACTACCAAGAGACCCAGTACTTC. This rearrangement joins TRBV7-8 to TRBJ2-5; D not certain. The CDR3 has 14 amino acids. The germline V gene has CDR1 SGHVS and CDR2 FQNEAQ. Trimming removed 1 base from V and 0 bases from J, with 6 bases in between.